Listed below are T cell receptor beta chains from one sample, sequenced in a study of blood T cell repertoires in COVID-19. TCRdb keeps only in-frame clones here, not all; method: immunoSEQ multiplex PCR. This table holds 190,000 or so clones, more than 65% found once. The sample consisted of PBMCs or T cells enriched from blood (not recorded which). The receptors shown here come from a man aged 35 to 55 who had recovered from COVID-19. CDR3s include the opening cysteine and the closing phenylalanine or tryptophan. D genes are given only for firm matches. Clone size is not always given. Where it is, it says once, few, many or a class for expanded clones.

J	length	size	D	V	CDR3	DNA
TRBJ2-1	14	-	-	TRBV13	CASSLGGGGNEQFF	TGTGCCAGCAGCTTAGGCGGTGGAGGGAATGAGCAGTTCTTC
TRBJ2-7	11	-	TRBD1	TRBV30	CAWGTGPEQYF	TGTGCCTGGGGGACAGGGCCCGAGCAGTACTTC
TRBJ2-5	12	-	-	TRBV9	CASSVLTGAQYF	TGTGCCAGCAGCGTATTAACGGGGGCCCAGTACTTC
TRBJ2-2	16	once	-	TRBV2	CASSFEGILNTGELFF	TGTGCCAGCAGCTTCGAGGGCATCCTGAACACCGGGGAGCTGTTTTTT
TRBJ2-1	15	-	TRBD2	TRBV9	CASSVSGGAGYEQFF	TGTGCCAGCAGCGTTAGCGGGGGTGCCGGGTATGAGCAGTTCTTC
TRBJ2-3	15	-	TRBD1	TRBV5-1	CASSPRDRDTDTQYF	TGCGCCAGCAGTCCCCGGGACAGGGACACAGATACGCAGTATTTT
TRBJ1-5	14	-	-	TRBV2	CASSERSGGGPQHF	TGTGCCAGCAGTGAAAGGTCTGGGGGGGGGCCCCAGCATTTT
TRBJ1-1	14	-	-	TRBV14	CASSQRGWDTEAFF	TGTGCCAGCAGCCAAAGGGGGTGGGACACTGAAGCTTTCTTT
TRBJ1-2	11	-	-	TRBV12-3/TRBV12-4	CASSLRGGYTF	TGTGCCAGCAGTTTAAGGGGTGGCTACACCTTC
TRBJ1-1	16	-	TRBD1	TRBV3-1/TRBV3-2	CASSPWDSLSLTEAFF	TGTGCCAGCAGCCCGTGGGACAGTTTAAGCCTTACTGAAGCTTTCTTT
TRBJ2-5	13	once	TRBD2	TRBV19	CASSTTSVETQYF	TGTGCCAGTAGTACGACTAGCGTAGAGACCCAGTACTTC
TRBJ1-1	13	-	-	TRBV6-4	CASSAQGGTEAFF	TGTGCCAGCAGTGCGCAAGGGGGCACTGAAGCTTTCTTT
TRBJ1-4	16	-	TRBD1	TRBV5-1	CASSLGTTGLNEKLFF	TGCGCCAGCAGCTTGGGAACGACAGGGCTTAATGAAAAACTGTTTTTT
TRBJ1-2	15	-	TRBD1	TRBV4-1	CASSEPGTEHYGYTF	TGCGCCAGCAGCGAACCCGGGACAGAGCACTATGGCTACACCTTC
TRBJ1-3	16	-	TRBD1	TRBV10-3	CAISDRDRVPGNTIYF	TGTGCCATCAGTGATCGGGACAGAGTTCCTGGAAACACCATATATTTT
TRBJ1-4	14	-	TRBD1	TRBV9	CASSPQTGNEKLFF	TGTGCCAGCAGCCCTCAGACAGGGAATGAAAAACTGTTTTTT
TRBJ1-1	19	-	TRBD1	TRBV5-1	CASSLDTVDGQGAITEAFF	TGCGCCAGCAGCTTGGATACCGTTGACGGACAGGGGGCTATTACTGAAGCTTTCTTT
TRBJ2-3	15	-	TRBD2	TRBV6-5	CASSYERGRGDTQYF	TGTGCCAGCAGTTACGAGCGGGGGAGGGGAGATACGCAGTATTTT
TRBJ1-3	15	-	TRBD1	TRBV11-2	CASSPAGGSGNTIYF	TGTGCCAGCAGCCCTGCAGGGGGTTCTGGAAACACCATATATTTT
TRBJ1-1	14	few	-	TRBV2	CASTYRVVNTEAFF	TGTGCCAGCACCTACAGGGTGGTAAACACTGAAGCTTTCTTT